This T cell receptor beta chain emerged from a study of cytomegalovirus exposure and HLA in healthy donors. Study outcomes and limitations: Researchers had no immune exposure information except CMV serostatus available.

60 Vbeta and 13 Jbeta primers were used in PCR. Clones were sequenced by immunoSEQ multiplex PCR, and TCRdb holds only the in-frame ones, with some missing. This sample's table reports about 110,000 clones. Details on this clone: Its antigen is not known.

Trimming cost V 4 bases and J 2 bases, with 14 bases left between them. Germline V gene sequence: CDR1 SGHNT, CDR2 YENEEA. This CDR3 comprises 15 residues. Input material: PBMCs. This sequence joins TRBV11-3 and TRBJ2-5, with D possibly matching TRBD1 (6 bases). This TCR derives from a man in his fifties in good health and CMV-seronegative. The CDR3 is CASSSRVQGQETQYF. CDR3 coding DNA: TGTGCCAGCAGCTCGAGAGTACAGGGACAAGAGACCCAGTACTTC.